The clone carrying this TCR beta chain was found many times. These data belong to a study of neurological immune-mediated disorders. The ends were cut back, 4 bases at V and 5 bases at J, with 14 bases in the middle. CDR3 length: 14 residues. Germline values: CDR1 SGHRS, CDR2 YFSETQ. Using its own MiXCR run on the 5' RACE reads, TCRdb lists one record per CDR3 protein. The sample consists of about 74,000 distinct CDR3 sequences, around 5.5% of them appearing once. V and J are TRBV5-1 and TRBJ2-3; perhaps TRBD2 as D (6 bases). Sequences were obtained from PBMCs. The TCR comes from a man younger than 30 with multiple sclerosis. The CDR3 spells CASSPAGPGDTQYF. The DNA of the CDR3 is TGCGCCAGCAGCCCCGCGGGGCCGGGAGATACGCAGTATTTT.